The rows below give T cell receptor beta chains drawn from one sample of a study of blood T cell repertoires in COVID-19. Assay: immunoSEQ multiplex PCR; the TCRdb copy retains only in-frame clones and omits some. The sample includes hundreds of thousands of clones, roughly 87% of them seen just once. The sample was PBMCs or T cells enriched from blood (not recorded which). Every receptor here comes from a young woman who had recovered from COVID-19. Each CDR3 is given with its conserved first and last residue. Fields, in order: clone size, D gene, V gene, CDR3 length, J gene, CDR3 protein, CDR3 DNA. The D gene is left open where the match is weak. Size tells how often a clone was seen (once, few, many) or the class of an expanded clone, and some rows leave it out.

size: few; D: NA; V: TRBV6-4; length: 17; J: TRBJ1-4; CDR3: CASSGAGEEGFNEKLFF; DNA: TGTGCCAGCAGTGGAGCTGGGGAAGAGGGTTTCAATGAAAAACTGTTTTTT
size: NA; D: NA; V: TRBV5-3; length: 13; J: TRBJ2-1; CDR3: CARSLVAENEQFF; DNA: TGTGCCAGAAGCTTGGTTGCTGAGAATGAGCAGTTCTTC
size: NA; D: TRBD1; V: TRBV7-8; length: 15; J: TRBJ1-5; CDR3: CASSSQGQGHQPQHF; DNA: TGTGCCAGCAGCTCACAGGGACAGGGGCATCAGCCCCAGCATTTT
size: NA; D: NA; V: TRBV7-2; length: 14; J: TRBJ1-1; CDR3: CASSYNRVNTEAFF; DNA: TGTGCCAGCAGCTATAACAGGGTTAACACTGAAGCTTTCTTT
size: once; D: NA; V: TRBV25-1; length: 12; J: TRBJ1-3; CDR3: CASREAGNTIYF; DNA: TGTGCCAGCAGGGAGGCTGGAAACACCATATATTTT
size: NA; D: TRBD1; V: TRBV7-2; length: 15; J: TRBJ1-2; CDR3: CASSLGWDRAYGYTF; DNA: TGTGCCAGCAGCTTGGGGTGGGACAGGGCCTATGGCTACACCTTC
size: NA; D: NA; V: TRBV23-1; length: 15; J: TRBJ1-5; CDR3: CASSLGYRGNQPQHF; DNA: TGCGCCAGCAGTCTCGGGTACCGGGGCAATCAGCCCCAGCATTTT
size: NA; D: NA; V: TRBV30; length: 12; J: TRBJ1-2; CDR3: CAWSYDIYGYTF; DNA: TGTGCCTGGAGTTATGACATCTATGGCTACACCTTC
size: NA; D: NA; V: TRBV15; length: 18; J: TRBJ1-4; CDR3: CATSRDQDRKLRGEKLFF; DNA: TGTGCCACCAGCAGAGATCAGGACAGAAAGCTGAGAGGAGAAAAACTGTTTTTT
size: NA; D: NA; V: TRBV6-5; length: 16; J: TRBJ1-4; CDR3: CASSYSKGDDWEKLFF; DNA: TGTGCCAGCAGTTACTCGAAAGGGGATGACTGGGAAAAACTGTTTTTT
size: NA; D: NA; V: TRBV5-6; length: 15; J: TRBJ1-5; CDR3: CASSLGARNDQPQHF; DNA: TGTGCCAGCAGCTTAGGGGCCAGGAACGATCAGCCCCAGCATTTT
size: NA; D: NA; V: TRBV18; length: 16; J: TRBJ1-4; CDR3: CASSPRGTATNEKLFF; DNA: TGTGCCAGCTCACCCAGGGGAACCGCAACTAATGAAAAACTGTTTTTT